The source of this T cell receptor (beta chain) is a study of blood T cells in healthy people across ages. General observations from the study: The study regarded diversity estimates from one million T cells as underestimates.

Through a sample-barcoded 5' primer and a J-beta primer mix, a second PCR was run for roughly 6 to 11 cycles. TCRdb used MiXCR to reprocess the 5' RACE reads, holding one entry per CDR3 protein. The data hold approximately 1,000,000 distinct CDR3 sequences, with 30% to 40% observed a single time. The table lists this clonotype with a count of one. The antigen remains unidentified. One junction end does not reproduce the germline sequence, and a read error may be involved. Sequences were obtained from blood. This clonotype was sampled from a man aged 18 to 35 in good health.

The DNA of the CDR3 is TGCAGCGTTGGGCCAGCGGGGCAGGGGGGCGAGCGGTACTTC. Protein: CSVGPAGQGGERYF. The V gene is TRBV29-1, the J gene TRBJ2-7; D is tentatively TRBD1 or TRBD2 (7 bases each). Germline loops: CDR1 SQVTM, CDR2 ANQGSEA. This CDR3 has 14 amino acids.